Shown below are 5 T cell receptor beta chains from a single sample sequenced in a study of T cells in Graves' hyperthyroidism and ophthalmopathy. RNA transcripts yielded amplified TCR beta CDR3 regions. The TCR CDR3 first-round RT-PCR relied on the HTBI primer set. TCRdb itself ran the multiplex PCR reads through MiXCR, one entry per CDR3 protein. The sample consists of 660,000 or so distinct CDR3 sequences, 45% of them appearing once. The sequenced sample was peripheral blood or thyroid tissue (not recorded which). The receptors come from an adult man with Graves' disease, either hyperthyroidism or ophthalmopathy (not recorded which).

This clonotype was counted a few times. This CDR3 is CASSYAQYSNQPQHF. The CDR3, as DNA: TGTGCCAGCAGTTACGCCCAGTATAGCAATCAGCCCCAGCATTTT. This chain uses TRBV6-5 with TRBJ1-5; the D is unclear. The CDR3 has 15 amino acids. Trimming shortened V by 2 bases and J by 0 bases, and 8 bases separated the two germline ends. The germline V gene has CDR1 MNHEY and CDR2 SVGAGI.

The chain is built from TRBV25-1 and TRBJ2-5; D is ambiguous. CDR3 size: 15 residues. From germline, CDR1 is MGHDK and CDR2 SYGVNS. The ends were cut back, 5 bases at V and 4 bases at J, with 17 bases in the middle. CDR3 in DNA: TGTGCCAGCAGTCAAGACCGGATTATACGAGAGACCCAGTACTTC. Its translation is CASSQDRIIRETQYF.

The CDR3 DNA is TGCAGTGCTAGAGATCTAAGACTAGCGGGGGACCAAGAGACCCAGTACTTC. Translated, it gives CSARDLRLAGDQETQYF. The chain combines TRBV20-1 with TRBJ2-5, with 12 bases fitting TRBD2. The germline gives CDR1 DFQATT, CDR2 SNEGSKA (reference sequence). J was trimmed by 0 bases and V by 0 bases; bases with no gene match: 5. The CDR3 contains 17 residues.

A remark on this clonotype: One base away lies a much larger clone, so this may be a sequencing read error. The CDR3 loop is CASSQDPAGAQGEQYF. CDR3 DNA: TGCGCCAGCAGCCAAGACCCAGCGGGAGCTCAGGGCGAGCAGTACTTC. The chain employs TRBV4-3 and TRBJ2-7; 8 bases agree with TRBD2. Germline V gene sequence: CDR1 LGHNA, CDR2 YSLEER. The CDR3 is made up of 16 amino acids. V dropped 0 bases and J dropped 6; count of bases not matched to a gene: 10.

Concerning this clonotype itself: A much larger clone is a single base away; this may be a read error. The CDR3 loop reads CASSFDPRPHEQYF. As DNA, the CDR3 is TGTGCCAGCAGCTTTGATCCCAGGCCGCACGAGCAGTACTTC. This rearrangement joins TRBV11-2 to TRBJ2-7; D not resolved. The CDR3 sequence is 14 residues long. Germline-derived CDR1 and CDR2 are SGHAT and FQNNGV. Trimming cost V 3 bases and J 5 bases, with 14 bases left between them.